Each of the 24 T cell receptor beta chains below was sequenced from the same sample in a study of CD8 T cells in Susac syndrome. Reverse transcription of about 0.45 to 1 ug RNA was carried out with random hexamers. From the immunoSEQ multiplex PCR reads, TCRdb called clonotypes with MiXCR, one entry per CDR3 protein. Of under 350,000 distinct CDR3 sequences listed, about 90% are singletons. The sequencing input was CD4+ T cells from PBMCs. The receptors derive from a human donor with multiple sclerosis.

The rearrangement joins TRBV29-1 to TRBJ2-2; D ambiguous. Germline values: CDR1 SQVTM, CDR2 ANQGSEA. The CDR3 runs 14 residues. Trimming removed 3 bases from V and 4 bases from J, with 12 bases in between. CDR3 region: CSVDGPGITGELFF. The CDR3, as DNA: TGCAGCGTTGATGGGCCAGGTATCACCGGGGAGCTGTTTTTT.

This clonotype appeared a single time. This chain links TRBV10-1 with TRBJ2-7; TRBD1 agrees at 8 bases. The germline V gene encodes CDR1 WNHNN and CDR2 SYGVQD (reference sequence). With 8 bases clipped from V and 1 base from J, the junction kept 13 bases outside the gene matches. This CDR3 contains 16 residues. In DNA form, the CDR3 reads TGCGCCAGCTCGGACAGGGAAAAGGCGGCATCCTACGAGCAGTACTTC. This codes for CASSDREKAASYEQYF.

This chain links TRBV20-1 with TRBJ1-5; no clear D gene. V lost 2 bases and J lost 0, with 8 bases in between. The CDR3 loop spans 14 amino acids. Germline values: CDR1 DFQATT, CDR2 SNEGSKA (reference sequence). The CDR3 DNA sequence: TGCAGTGCTAGATTGGGCTATAGCAATCAGCCCCAGCATTTT. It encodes CSARLGYSNQPQHF.

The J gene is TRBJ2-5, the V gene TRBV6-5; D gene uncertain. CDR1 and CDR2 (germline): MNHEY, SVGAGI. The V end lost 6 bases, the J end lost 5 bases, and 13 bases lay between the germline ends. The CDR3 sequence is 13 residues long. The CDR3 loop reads CASSPPAQETQYF. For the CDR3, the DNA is TGTGCCAGCAGCCCCCCGGCGCAGGAGACCCAGTACTTC.

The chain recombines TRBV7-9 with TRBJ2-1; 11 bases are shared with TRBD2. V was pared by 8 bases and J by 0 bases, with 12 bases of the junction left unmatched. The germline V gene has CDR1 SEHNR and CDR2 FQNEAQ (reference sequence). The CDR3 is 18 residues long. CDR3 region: CASGSSGGSLSSYNEQFF. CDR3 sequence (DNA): TGTGCCAGCGGTTCTAGCGGGGGGTCGCTTAGCTCCTACAATGAGCAGTTCTTC.

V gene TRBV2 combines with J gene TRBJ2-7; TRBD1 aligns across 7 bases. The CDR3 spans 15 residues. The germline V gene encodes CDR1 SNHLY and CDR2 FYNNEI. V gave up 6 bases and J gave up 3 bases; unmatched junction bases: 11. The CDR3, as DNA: TGTGCCAGCAGCCCGGGACAGTCCTTCATCTACGAGCAGTACTTC. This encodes CASSPGQSFIYEQYF.

CDR3 in amino acids: CASNMTVHSFYGYTF. The CDR3, as DNA: TGTGCCAGCAATATGACAGTTCATTCATTCTATGGCTACACCTTC. The chain combines TRBV6-7 with TRBJ1-2; maybe TRBD1 (5 bases). TRBV6-7 falls under the ORF class, with uncertain function. The CDR3 has 15 residues. Trimming removed 7 bases at V and 4 bases at J, with 19 bases between.

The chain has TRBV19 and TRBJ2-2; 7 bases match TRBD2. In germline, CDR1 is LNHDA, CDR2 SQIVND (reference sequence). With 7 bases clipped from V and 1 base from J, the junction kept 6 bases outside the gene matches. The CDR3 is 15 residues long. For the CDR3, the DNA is TGTGCCAGTACCGCGACTAGCCTGAACACCGGGGAGCTGTTTTTT. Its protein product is CASTATSLNTGELFF.

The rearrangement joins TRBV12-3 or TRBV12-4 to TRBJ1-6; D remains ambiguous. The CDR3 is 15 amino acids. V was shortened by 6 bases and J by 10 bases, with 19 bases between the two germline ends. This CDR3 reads CASSQEAGIGSPLHF. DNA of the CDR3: TGTGCCAGCAGCCAGGAAGCGGGAATAGGATCACCCCTCCACTTT.

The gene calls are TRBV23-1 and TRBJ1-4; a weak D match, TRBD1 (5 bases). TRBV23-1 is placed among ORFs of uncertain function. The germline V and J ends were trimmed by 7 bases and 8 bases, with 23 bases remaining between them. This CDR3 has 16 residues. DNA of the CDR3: TGCGCCAGCATGGGACCAGGAGACATTTATAGGGAAAAACTGTTTTTT. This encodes CASMGPGDIYREKLFF.

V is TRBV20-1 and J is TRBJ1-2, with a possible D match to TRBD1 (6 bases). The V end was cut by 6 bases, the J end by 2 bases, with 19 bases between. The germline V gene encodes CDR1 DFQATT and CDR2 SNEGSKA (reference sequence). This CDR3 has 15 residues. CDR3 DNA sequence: TGCAGTGCACCTCCCTCTTGGACAGTCAACTATGGCTACACCTTC. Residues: CSAPPSWTVNYGYTF.

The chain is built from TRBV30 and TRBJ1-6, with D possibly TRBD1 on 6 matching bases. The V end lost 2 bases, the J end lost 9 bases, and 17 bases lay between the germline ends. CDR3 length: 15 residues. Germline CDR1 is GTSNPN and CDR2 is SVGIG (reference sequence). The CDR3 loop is CAWSRGRGFGSPLHF. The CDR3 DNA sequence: TGTGCCTGGAGTAGGGGCAGGGGTTTCGGTTCACCCCTCCACTTT.

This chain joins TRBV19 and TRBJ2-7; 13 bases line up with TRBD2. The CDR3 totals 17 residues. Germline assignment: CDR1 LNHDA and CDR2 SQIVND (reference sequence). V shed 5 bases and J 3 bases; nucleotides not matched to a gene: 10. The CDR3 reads CASSVSGTSGVFYEQYF. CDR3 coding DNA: TGTGCCAGTAGTGTTAGTGGGACTAGCGGGGTATTCTACGAGCAGTACTTC.

The CDR3 protein is CASSLGRITGQGNTGELFF. CDR3 sequence (DNA): TGTGCCAGCAGCCTAGGCCGGATTACGGGACAGGGGAACACCGGGGAGCTGTTTTTT. V gene TRBV7-9 combines with J gene TRBJ2-2; TRBD1 matches 9 bases. This CDR3 has 19 amino acids. CDR1 is SEHNR, CDR2 FQNEAQ, per germline (reference sequence). Losses at the gene ends were 5 bases for V and 1 base for J; bases not matched to a gene: 14. The variable domain in full, completed from reference TRBV7-9 and TRBJ2-2, reads DTGVSQNPRHKITKRGQNVTFRCDPISEHNRLYWYRQTLGQGPEFLTYFQNEAQLEKSRLLSDRFSAERPKGSFSTLEIQRTEQGDSAMYLCASSLGRITGQGNTGELFFGEGSRLTVL.

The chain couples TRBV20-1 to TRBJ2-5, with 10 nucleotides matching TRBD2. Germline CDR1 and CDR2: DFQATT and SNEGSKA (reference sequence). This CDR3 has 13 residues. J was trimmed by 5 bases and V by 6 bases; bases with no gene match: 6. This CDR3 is CSASAGGLETQYF. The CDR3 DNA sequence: TGCAGTGCGTCAGCGGGGGGGCTGGAGACCCAGTACTTC.

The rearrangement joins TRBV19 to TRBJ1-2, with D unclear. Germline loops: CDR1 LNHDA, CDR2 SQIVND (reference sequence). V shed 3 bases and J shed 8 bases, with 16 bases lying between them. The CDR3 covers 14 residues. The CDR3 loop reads CASSMDGRRRGYTF. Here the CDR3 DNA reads TGTGCCAGTAGTATGGACGGCCGCCGGAGGGGCTACACCTTC.

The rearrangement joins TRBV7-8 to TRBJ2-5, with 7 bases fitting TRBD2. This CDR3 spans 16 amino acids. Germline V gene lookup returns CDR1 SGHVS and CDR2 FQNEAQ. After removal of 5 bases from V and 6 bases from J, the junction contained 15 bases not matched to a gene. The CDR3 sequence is CASSPSGMGGVQTQYF. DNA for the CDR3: TGTGCCAGCAGCCCCTCGGGAATGGGGGGGGTACAGACCCAGTACTTC. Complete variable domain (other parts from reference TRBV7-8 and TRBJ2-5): GAGVSQSPRYKVAKRGQDVALRCDPISGHVSLFWYQQALGQGPEFLTYFQNEAQLDKSGLPSDRFFAERPEGSVSTLKIQRTQQEDSAVYLCASSPSGMGGVQTQYFGPGTRLLVL.

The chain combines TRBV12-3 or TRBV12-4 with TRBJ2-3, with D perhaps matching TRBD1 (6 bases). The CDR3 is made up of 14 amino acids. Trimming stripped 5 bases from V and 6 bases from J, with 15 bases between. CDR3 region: CASSPTGTPDTQYF. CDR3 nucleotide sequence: TGTGCCAGCAGTCCGACCGGGACACCCGATACGCAGTATTTT.

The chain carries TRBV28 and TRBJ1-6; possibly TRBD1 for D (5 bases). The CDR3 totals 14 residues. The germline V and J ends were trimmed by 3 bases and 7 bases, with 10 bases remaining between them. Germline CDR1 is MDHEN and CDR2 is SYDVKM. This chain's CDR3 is CASSLGLLNSPLHF. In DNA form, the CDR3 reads TGTGCCAGCAGTTTGGGACTGTTAAATTCACCCCTCCACTTT.

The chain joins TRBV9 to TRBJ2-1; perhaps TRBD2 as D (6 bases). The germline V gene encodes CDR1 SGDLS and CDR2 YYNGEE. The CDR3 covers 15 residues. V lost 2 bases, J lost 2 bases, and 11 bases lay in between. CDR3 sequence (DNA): TGTGCCAGCAGCGTGCGGGACCAAGCCTACAATGAGCAGTTCTTC. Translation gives CASSVRDQAYNEQFF.

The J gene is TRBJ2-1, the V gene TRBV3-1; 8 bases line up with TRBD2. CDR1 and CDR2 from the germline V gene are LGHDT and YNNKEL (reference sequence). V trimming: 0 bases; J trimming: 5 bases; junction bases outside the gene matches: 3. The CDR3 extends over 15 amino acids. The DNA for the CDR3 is TGTGCCAGCAGCCAAGAGGGGACTAGTCACAATGAGCAGTTCTTC. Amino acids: CASSQEGTSHNEQFF.

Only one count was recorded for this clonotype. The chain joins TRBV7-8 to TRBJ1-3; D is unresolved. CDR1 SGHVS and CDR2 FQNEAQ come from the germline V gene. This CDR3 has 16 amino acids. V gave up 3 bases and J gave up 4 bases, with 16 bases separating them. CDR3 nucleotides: TGTGCCAGCAGCTTTAATAGAGGAACCGGAGGAAACACCATATATTTT. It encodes CASSFNRGTGGNTIYF.

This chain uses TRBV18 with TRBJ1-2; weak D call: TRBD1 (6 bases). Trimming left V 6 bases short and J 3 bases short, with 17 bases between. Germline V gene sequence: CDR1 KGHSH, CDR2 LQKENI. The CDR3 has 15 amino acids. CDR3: CASSVLQGRDYGYTF. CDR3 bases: TGTGCCAGCTCCGTACTGCAGGGGCGTGACTATGGCTACACCTTC.

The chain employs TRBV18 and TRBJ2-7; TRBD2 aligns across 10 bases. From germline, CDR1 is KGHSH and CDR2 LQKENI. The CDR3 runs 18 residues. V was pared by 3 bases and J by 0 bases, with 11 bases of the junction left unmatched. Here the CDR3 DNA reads TGTGCCAGCTCACCCCAAACCGTTGCTAGCGGGAGCTCCTACGAGCAGTACTTC. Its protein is CASSPQTVASGSSYEQYF.